One sample yielded the 32 T cell receptor beta chains listed below, sequenced in a study of shared clonotypes between healthy human individuals. Naive CD8 cells lacked CD45RO, underwent positive selection for CCR7 and left out terminally differentiated effector memory CD45RA+ cells. Generated by immunoSEQ multiplex PCR, the TCRdb table keeps only in-frame clones and is missing some. Here the sample spans 550,000 to 750,000 clones, about 95% being singletons. Material: naive CD8+ T cells sorted from blood. All receptors come from a woman in her twenties or thirties in good health.

The rearrangement uses TRBV27 and TRBJ2-1; D possibly corresponds to TRBD1 (5 bases). Trimming took off 6 bases at V and 9 bases at J, with 15 bases between the two ends. The CDR3 extends over 13 amino acids. The germline V gene has CDR1 MNHEY and CDR2 SMNVEV (reference sequence). The CDR3 loop reads CASSWVGQGEQFF. The CDR3 DNA sequence: TGTGCCAGCAGCTGGGTTGGGCAGGGTGAGCAGTTCTTC.

A word on this clone: The same CDR3 is also encoded by other DNA sequences in this sample. The gene calls are TRBV28 and TRBJ2-7, with D unresolved. With 7 bases removed from V and 4 bases from J, the gap between germline ends came to 11 bases. From germline, CDR1 is MDHEN and CDR2 SYDVKM. There are 12 residues in the CDR3. The DNA for the CDR3 is TGTGCCAGCAACAATCCGTATTACGAGCAGTACTTC. Translating gives CASNNPYYEQYF. The variable domain in full, completed from reference TRBV28 and TRBJ2-7, reads DVKVTQSSRYLVKRTGEKVFLECVQDMDHENMFWYRQDPGLGLRLIYFSYDVKMKEKGDIPEGYSVSREKKERFSLILESASTNQTSMYLCASNNPYYEQYFGPGTRLTVT.

V gene TRBV28 combines with J gene TRBJ1-1, with D hard to call. CDR3 length equals 14 residues. V lost 5 bases, J lost 0 bases, and 10 bases lay in between. Germline V lookup: CDR1 MDHEN, CDR2 SYDVKM. Here the CDR3 reads CASSLGRMNTEAFF. CDR3 DNA sequence: TGTGCCAGCAGTCTCGGACGGATGAACACTGAAGCTTTCTTT.

This rearrangement joins TRBV19 to TRBJ2-1; 9 nucleotides align to TRBD2. CDR3 length equals 14 residues. With 8 bases clipped from V and 5 bases from J, the junction kept 7 bases outside the gene matches. Germline loops: CDR1 LNHDA, CDR2 SQIVND (reference sequence). CDR3 residues: CASVGASGNNEQFF. DNA of the CDR3: TGTGCCAGTGTAGGGGCTAGCGGGAACAATGAGCAGTTCTTC.

The gene calls are TRBV19 and TRBJ2-7, with D perhaps matching TRBD1 or TRBD2 (5 bases each). Germline lookup yields CDR1 LNHDA and CDR2 SQIVND (reference sequence). The CDR3 length is 15 residues. Trimming took 0 bases from V and 2 from J, leaving 11 bases between them. The DNA for the CDR3 is TGTGCCAGTAGTATAGACGGGACGGGGCCCTACGAGCAGTACTTC. It specifies CASSIDGTGPYEQYF.

The V call is TRBV7-9, the J call TRBJ2-6, with unresolved D. Germline CDR1 is SEHNR and CDR2 is FQNEAQ (reference sequence). Trimming pared 4 bases from V and 0 bases from J, leaving 13 bases between. The CDR3 is 17 residues long. CDR3 DNA sequence: TGTGCCAGCAGCTCACCGGAACAGCTCTCTGGGGCCAACGTCCTGACTTTC. Translated: CASSSPEQLSGANVLTF.

The chain links TRBV9 to TRBJ1-3, with 7 positions matching TRBD1. The CDR3 is 15 residues long. Trimming took 3 bases from V and 1 from J; bases not matched to a gene: 4. Germline V CDR1 and CDR2: SGDLS, YYNGEE. In DNA, the CDR3 is TGTGCCAGCAGCGGATACAGGGGATCTGGAAACACCATATATTTT. This translates into CASSGYRGSGNTIYF. The entire variable domain, with the rest obtained from reference TRBV9 and TRBJ1-3, is as follows: DSGVTQTPKHLITATGQRVTLRCSPRSGDLSVYWYQQSLDQGLQFLIQYYNGEERAKGNILERFSAQQFPDLHSELNLSSLELGDSALYFCASSGYRGSGNTIYFGEGSWLTVV.

The chain combines TRBV5-1 with TRBJ2-7, with 8 bases identical to TRBD2. J was trimmed by 2 bases and V by 7 bases; bases with no gene match: 8. Germline lookup yields CDR1 SGHRS and CDR2 YFSETQ. The CDR3 is 14 residues long. As DNA, the CDR3 is TGCGCCAGCTGGAGCGGGAGAGGAGCCTACGAGCAGTACTTC. Its translation: CASWSGRGAYEQYF.

This clone was seen once. This chain joins TRBV19 and TRBJ2-5, with a weak D call TRBD2 (5 bases). The V gene's germline CDR1 is LNHDA and CDR2 SQIVND (reference sequence). This CDR3 spans 15 amino acids. Trimming took 2 bases from V and 3 from J, leaving 13 bases between them. In DNA form, the CDR3 reads TGTGCCAGTAGTATAAGCCGGGGTACCAAAGAGACCCAGTACTTC. Encoded protein: CASSISRGTKETQYF. Full variable domain (rest looked up from reference TRBV19 and TRBJ2-5): DGGITQSPKYLFRKEGQNVTLSCEQNLNHDAMYWYRQDPGQGLRLIYYSQIVNDFQKGDIAEGYSVSREKKESFPLTVTSAQKNPTAFYLCASSISRGTKETQYFGPGTRLLVL.

The J gene is TRBJ1-2, the V gene TRBV27; 8 bases line up with TRBD1. The germline gives CDR1 MNHEY, CDR2 SMNVEV (reference sequence). The CDR3 extends over 16 amino acids. V trimming: 5 bases; J trimming: 4 bases; junction bases outside the gene matches: 12. The CDR3 bases are TGTGCCAGCAGTGGACCGGACAGAGGGACAGGCTATGGCTACACCTTC. This encodes CASSGPDRGTGYGYTF.

The chain joins TRBV28 to TRBJ1-1; D remains unclear. The germline V gene has CDR1 MDHEN and CDR2 SYDVKM. V dropped 2 bases and J dropped 4 bases, with 17 bases sitting between them. The CDR3 has 16 amino acids. This CDR3 is CASSLRWQNLPTEAFF. CDR3 DNA: TGTGCCAGCAGTTTAAGGTGGCAGAACCTTCCCACTGAAGCTTTCTTT.

The chain carries TRBV27 and TRBJ2-7; TRBD2 might be the D (5 bases). This CDR3 comprises 14 residues. V was shortened by 4 bases and J by 0 bases, with 10 bases between the two germline ends. CDR1 MNHEY and CDR2 SMNVEV come from the germline V gene (reference sequence). CDR3 loop: CASSWSSSSYEQYF. The DNA of the CDR3 is TGTGCCAGCAGTTGGTCTAGCAGCTCCTACGAGCAGTACTTC.

This rearrangement joins TRBV28 to TRBJ1-6; D gene ambiguous. The CDR3 extends over 15 amino acids. Trimming removed 6 bases at V and 10 bases at J, with 19 bases between. The V gene's germline CDR1 is MDHEN and CDR2 SYDVKM. CDR3 in amino acids: CASSLIGFLKSPLHF. The CDR3 nucleotides read TGTGCCAGCAGCCTAATAGGTTTCTTAAAATCACCCCTCCACTTT.

V is TRBV7-9 and J is TRBJ2-1, with a weak D call TRBD1 (5 bases). V was trimmed by 4 bases and J by 7 bases, leaving 17 bases between them. This CDR3 region has 15 residues. Germline V gene sequence: CDR1 SEHNR, CDR2 FQNEAQ (reference sequence). DNA for the CDR3: TGTGCCAGCAGCTCCCTGGGCGGAGCAGGGAATGAGCAGTTCTTC. Protein sequence: CASSSLGGAGNEQFF.

The J gene is TRBJ1-1, the V gene TRBV13; 10 nucleotides match TRBD1. The CDR3 contains 13 residues. J lost 6 bases, V lost 5 bases, and 3 bases had no gene match. Germline CDR1 PRHDT, CDR2 FYEKMQ (reference sequence). Here the CDR3 reads CASSVGTGAEAFF. CDR3 nucleotides: TGTGCCAGCAGCGTCGGGACAGGGGCTGAAGCTTTCTTT. Using reference TRBV13 and TRBJ1-1 for the parts outside the CDR3, the full variable domain is AAGVIQSPRHLIKEKRETATLKCYPIPRHDTVYWYQQGPGQDPQFLISFYEKMQSDKGSIPDRFSAQQFSDYHSELNMSSLELGDSALYFCASSVGTGAEAFFGQGTRLTVV.

The rearrangement links TRBV7-9 to TRBJ2-3, with D maybe TRBD2 (5 bases). The germline CDR1 and CDR2 sequences are SEHNR and FQNEAQ (reference sequence). The V end was cut by 6 bases, the J end by 0 bases, with 13 bases between. The CDR3 runs 15 residues. As DNA, the CDR3 is TGTGCCAGCAGGGGTGGAGGCGGCAGCACAGATACGCAGTATTTT. Translating gives CASRGGGGSTDTQYF.

The CDR3 region has the DNA TGTGCCAGCAGCTTGGAGGGGAGCTATGGCTACACCTTC. Its translation: CASSLEGSYGYTF. The chain employs TRBV5-6 and TRBJ1-2; a weak D match, TRBD1 (5 bases). Trimming took 0 bases from V and 4 from J, leaving 7 bases between them. In germline, CDR1 is SGHDT, CDR2 YYEEEE. The CDR3 sequence is 13 residues long.

This chain connects TRBV27 to TRBJ2-5; D is unclear. The CDR3 sequence is 15 residues long. V was trimmed by 3 bases and J by 4 bases, leaving 15 bases between them. Germline-derived CDR1 and CDR2 are MNHEY and SMNVEV (reference sequence). CDR3 region: CASSFGQPMGETQYF. As DNA, the CDR3 is TGTGCCAGCAGTTTCGGTCAGCCAATGGGAGAGACCCAGTACTTC.

V usage is TRBV10-2 and J usage is TRBJ1-1; D ambiguous. With 8 bases removed from V and 0 bases from J, the gap between germline ends came to 4 bases. The CDR3 sequence is 11 residues long. Germline loops: CDR1 WSHSY, CDR2 SAAADI. The CDR3 is CASGVNTEAFF. The CDR3 DNA follows: TGCGCCAGCGGGGTGAACACTGAAGCTTTCTTT.

This rearrangement joins TRBV6-5 to TRBJ2-7; the match to TRBD2 covers 7 bases. The CDR3 sequence is 14 residues long. J lost 0 bases, V lost 4 bases, and 3 bases had no gene match. Germline V gives CDR1 MNHEY, CDR2 SVGAGI. CDR3 nucleotide sequence: TGTGCCAGCAGTTGGGGGGGGTCCTCCTACGAGCAGTACTTC. Its translation: CASSWGGSSYEQYF.

This clone came up once. The rearrangement links TRBV27 to TRBJ2-1; D tentatively reads TRBD1 or TRBD2 (5 bases each). Germline values: CDR1 MNHEY, CDR2 SMNVEV (reference sequence). The CDR3 is made up of 14 amino acids. The V gene lost 5 bases and the J gene lost 4 bases, with 12 bases spanning the gap. The CDR3 protein is CASSPLGVYNEQFF. The DNA of the CDR3 is TGTGCCAGCAGTCCTTTGGGGGTGTACAATGAGCAGTTCTTC.

The chain combines TRBV6-6 with TRBJ2-7, with D uncertain. The germline V gene encodes CDR1 MNHNY and CDR2 SVGAGI (reference sequence). The V and J ends lost 3 bases and 3 bases respectively, with 12 bases between them. The CDR3 runs to 14 residues. CDR3 region: CASSYKSANYEQYF. CDR3 in DNA: TGTGCCAGCAGTTATAAATCGGCTAACTACGAGCAGTACTTC.

CDR3 bases: TGCAGCGTTAAATGGGACTATGGGATCTATGAGCAGTTCTTC. Encoded protein: CSVKWDYGIYEQFF. The rearrangement uses TRBV29-1 and TRBJ2-1; 7 nucleotides align to TRBD2. CDR3 length: 14 residues. Germline V gene lookup returns CDR1 SQVTM and CDR2 ANQGSEA. The J segment lost 8 bases and the V segment lost 5 bases, leaving 12 bases of the junction unmatched.

This clone was seen just once. This chain connects TRBV2 to TRBJ2-3; D tentatively reads TRBD1 or TRBD2 (5 bases each). Germline V gives CDR1 SNHLY, CDR2 FYNNEI. The V end was cut by 8 bases, the J end by 2 bases, with 11 bases between. The CDR3 consists of 13 residues. The DNA for the CDR3 is TGTGCCAGCCGGGACCGGATCACAGATACGCAGTATTTT. The encoded protein is CASRDRITDTQYF. The complete variable domain, with remaining parts taken from reference TRBV2 and TRBJ2-3, reads EPEVTQTPSHQVTQMGQEVILRCVPISNHLYFYWYRQILGQKVEFLVSFYNNEISEKSEIFDDQFSVERPDGSNFTLKIRSTKLEDSAMYFCASRDRITDTQYFGPGTRLTVL.

V usage is TRBV6-4 and J usage is TRBJ1-5; 7 bases map to TRBD1. Germline CDR1 is MRHNA and CDR2 is SNTAGT. V shed 0 bases, J shed 3 bases, and the junction held 14 bases outside the gene matches. CDR3 length: 19 amino acids. CDR3 sequence reads: CASSDSSFRDRLSNQPQHF. The CDR3, as DNA: TGTGCCAGCAGTGACTCGTCATTTCGGGACAGACTCTCCAATCAGCCCCAGCATTTT.

The V gene is TRBV7-9, the J gene TRBJ1-5, with a tentative D call TRBD1 (5 bases). Germline CDR1 and CDR2: SEHNR and FQNEAQ (reference sequence). The CDR3 is 18 residues long. The germline V and J ends were trimmed by 1 base and 3 bases, with 19 bases remaining between them. The CDR3 DNA sequence: TGTGCCAGCAGCTTAGATCGTAACCCGGCCGGACACAATCAGCCCCAGCATTTT. Its protein product is CASSLDRNPAGHNQPQHF.

The chain combines TRBV27 with TRBJ1-4, with 7 nucleotides matching TRBD1. The CDR3 runs to 16 residues. Trimming at V came to 5 bases and at J to 3 bases, leaving 9 bases not matched to a gene. CDR1 and CDR2 (germline): MNHEY, SMNVEV (reference sequence). In nucleotides, the CDR3 is TGTGCCAGCAGTCCATACACAGGGGACCCTAATGAAAAACTGTTTTTT. This sequence encodes CASSPYTGDPNEKLFF. Full variable domain (outside the CDR3, taken from reference TRBV27 and TRBJ1-4): EAQVTQNPRYLITVTGKKLTVTCSQNMNHEYMSWYRQDPGLGLRQIYYSMNVEVTDKGDVPEGYKVSRKEKRNFPLILESPSPNQTSLYFCASSPYTGDPNEKLFFGSGTQLSVL.

The chain couples TRBV4-1 to TRBJ2-5; TRBD2 aligns across 13 bases. Near its end, the DNA agrees better with TRBJ2-7, so the J call may be wrong. The CDR3 has 16 amino acids. Per germline, CDR1 MGHRA and CDR2 YSYEKL. The CDR3 nucleotides are TGCGCCAGCAGCCAAGAAGGAGGACTAGCGGGAGACGAGCAGTACTTC. Amino acids: CASSQEGGLAGDEQYF.

The chain employs TRBV15 and TRBJ1-2; D is ambiguous. CDR1 LNHNV and CDR2 YYDKDF come from the germline V gene (reference sequence). The V end lost 0 bases, the J end lost 6 bases, and 17 bases lay between the germline ends. This CDR3 region has 16 residues. The DNA for the CDR3 is TGTGCCACCAGCAGAGATTTGGCCAGTGATATAGATGGCTACACCTTC. This codes for CATSRDLASDIDGYTF.

The chain couples TRBV5-6 to TRBJ2-7, with TRBD1 identical over 7 bases. The CDR3 is made up of 15 amino acids. The trim removed 0 bases at V and 3 bases at J, leaving 6 bases unmatched. CDR1 is SGHDT and CDR2 is YYEEEE in the germline V gene. This CDR3 is CASSLGQGSFYEQYF. CDR3 in DNA: TGTGCCAGCAGCTTGGGACAGGGATCTTTCTACGAGCAGTACTTC.

The genes are TRBV19 and TRBJ2-7; no definite D call. V lost 3 bases, J lost 0 bases, and 9 bases lay in between. Germline CDR1 reads LNHDA; CDR2 reads SQIVND (reference sequence). The CDR3 is made up of 14 amino acids. CDR3 DNA: TGTGCCAGTAGTATGAGTCCCAGCTCCTACGAGCAGTACTTC. Its translation: CASSMSPSSYEQYF. Full variable domain (rest looked up from reference TRBV19 and TRBJ2-7): DGGITQSPKYLFRKEGQNVTLSCEQNLNHDAMYWYRQDPGQGLRLIYYSQIVNDFQKGDIAEGYSVSREKKESFPLTVTSAQKNPTAFYLCASSMSPSSYEQYFGPGTRLTVT.

V is TRBV6-5 and J is TRBJ1-1; D gene uncertain. The germline gives CDR1 MNHEY, CDR2 SVGAGI. This CDR3 is built from 14 residues. V dropped 0 bases and J dropped 4 bases, with 9 bases sitting between them. The CDR3 coding sequence is TGTGCCAGCAGTTACTCGGGGAAAGGCACTGAAGCTTTCTTT. Translated, it gives CASSYSGKGTEAFF.